This entry describes one T cell receptor beta chain. These data are taken from a study of blood T cell repertoires in COVID-19. Study background: From T cells, B-cell-depleted T cells, or PBMCs came the material, which was cDNA or gDNA.

In the original processing: Amplification with reference gene primers provided the estimates of nucleated cell counts. Repertoires were generated with immunoSEQ multiplex PCR, while TCRdb's copy carries only in-frame clones and drops some. That table furnishes V, J and clone size, whereas the DNA furnished D and trimming. Among hundreds of thousands of clones listed, roughly 87% were seen once. Germline V gene lookup returns CDR1 MRHNA and CDR2 SNTAGT. The CDR3 sequence is 15 residues long. The germline V and J ends were trimmed by 6 bases and 0 bases, with 13 bases remaining between them. Sequencing was done on a sample of PBMCs or T cells enriched from blood (not recorded which). The V call is TRBV6-4, the J call TRBJ2-3; tentative D call: TRBD1 (6 bases). The receptor was isolated from a woman aged 25 to 39 who had recovered from COVID-19. CDR3: CASREAGQSTDTQYF. The DNA of the CDR3 is TGTGCCAGCAGAGAGGCCGGACAGAGCACAGATACGCAGTATTTT.